These 20 T cell receptor beta chains were sequenced from one sample in a study of blood T cell repertoires in COVID-19. Measured with immunoSEQ multiplex PCR; TCRdb has only the in-frame clones, and not every one. The sample holds 310,000 or so clones, around 87% seen once. What was sequenced was peripheral blood. The receptors were sampled from a woman aged 45-65 years with active or convalescent COVID-19.

The chain combines TRBV7-2 with TRBJ1-1; TRBD1 aligns across 10 bases. V gave up 5 bases and J gave up 1 base; unmatched junction bases: 7. CDR3 size: 16 residues. Per the germline V gene, CDR1 is SGHTA and CDR2 is FQGNSA. Here the CDR3 reads CASSNRDRGWNTEAFF. The DNA for the CDR3 is TGTGCCAGCAGCAACCGGGACAGGGGATGGAACACTGAAGCTTTCTTT.

Remarks on this clone: The same CDR3 arises from other DNA sequences in this sample as well. The gene calls are TRBV6-2 or TRBV6-3 and TRBJ1-6, with D tentatively TRBD1 (6 bases). The V and J ends lost 1 base and 6 bases respectively, with 7 bases between them. Germline CDR1 reads MNHEY; CDR2 reads SVGEGT. The CDR3 is 14 residues long. The CDR3 here is CASSYLQGNSPLHF. The CDR3, as DNA: TGTGCCAGCAGTTACTTACAGGGTAATTCACCCCTCCACTTT.

This clone was recorded only once. This sample includes further DNA sequences coding for the same CDR3. This chain connects TRBV29-1 to TRBJ1-1; 9 nucleotides match TRBD1. The CDR3 extends over 13 amino acids. Germline V CDR1 and CDR2: SQVTM, ANQGSEA. J lost 5 bases, V lost 6 bases, and 7 bases had no gene match. CDR3: CSVAGQGITEAFF. CDR3 nucleotides: TGCAGCGTGGCGGGACAGGGAATTACTGAAGCTTTCTTT.

Only one count was recorded for this clone. The chain employs TRBV18 and TRBJ1-1; D may be TRBD1 (5 bases). The V gene lost 6 bases and the J gene lost 6 bases, with 11 bases spanning the gap. This CDR3 comprises 12 residues. Germline loops: CDR1 KGHSH, CDR2 LQKENI. Here the CDR3 DNA reads TGTGCCAGCTCTCTGGGGGGTCCTGAAGCTTTCTTT. Translating it yields CASSLGGPEAFF.

The chain joins TRBV4-3 to TRBJ2-5; weak D call: TRBD1 (5 bases). Germline V CDR1 and CDR2: LGHNA, YSLEER. Trimming took 0 bases from V and 5 from J, leaving 16 bases between them. The CDR3 spans 16 residues. CDR3 bases: TGCGCCAGCAGCCAAGAGCTCAGCAGGGTGGGGGAGACCCAGTACTTC. Translating it yields CASSQELSRVGETQYF.

Only one count was recorded for this clone. The chain combines TRBV9 with TRBJ1-1, with 9 nucleotides matching TRBD1. The CDR3 loop spans 14 amino acids. V gave up 4 bases and J gave up 5 bases; unmatched junction bases: 6. CDR1 is SGDLS and CDR2 is YYNGEE in the germline V gene. Written as DNA, the CDR3 is TGTGCCAGCAGCTCGGGACAGGGTTGGACTGAAGCTTTCTTT. Its translation is CASSSGQGWTEAFF. Combining the CDR3 with reference TRBV9 and TRBJ1-1 gives the whole variable domain DSGVTQTPKHLITATGQRVTLRCSPRSGDLSVYWYQQSLDQGLQFLIQYYNGEERAKGNILERFSAQQFPDLHSELNLSSLELGDSALYFCASSSGQGWTEAFFGQGTRLTVV.

The rearrangement uses TRBV6-5 and TRBJ1-2; D is ambiguous. CDR3 size: 13 residues. V lost 3 bases, J lost 1 base, and 6 bases lay in between. In germline, CDR1 is MNHEY, CDR2 SVGAGI. Here the CDR3 DNA reads TGTGCCAGCAGTTATCAGTTTAACTATGGCTACACCTTC. This gives the protein CASSYQFNYGYTF.

The rearrangement joins TRBV2 to TRBJ1-4; 12 bases match TRBD1. The germline CDR1 and CDR2 sequences are SNHLY and FYNNEI. CDR3 length: 16 amino acids. V was clipped by 8 bases and J by 6 bases; unmatched bases: 10. CDR3 residues: CASEGGQGAGHEKLFF. The CDR3 region has the DNA TGTGCCAGCGAAGGGGGACAGGGGGCCGGGCATGAAAAACTGTTTTTT.

The CDR3 is CASSPYRVQPQHF. DNA for the CDR3: TGTGCCAGCAGCCCCTACAGGGTACAGCCCCAGCATTTT. The genes are TRBV7-8 and TRBJ1-5; possible D gene TRBD1, 6 bases. The CDR3 is 13 amino acids. From germline, CDR1 is SGHVS and CDR2 FQNEAQ. V dropped 5 bases and J dropped 7 bases, with 12 bases sitting between them.

This sequence joins TRBV10-3 and TRBJ1-4; weak D call: TRBD1 (6 bases). The V gene lost 8 bases and the J gene lost 4 bases, with 11 bases spanning the gap. The CDR3 length is 13 residues. CDR1 and CDR2 (germline): ENHRY, SYGVKD. The CDR3 sequence is CAIRTENNEKLFF. For the CDR3, the DNA is TGTGCCATCCGGACAGAGAATAATGAAAAACTGTTTTTT.

The chain employs TRBV9 and TRBJ1-2; TRBD1 agrees at 8 bases. Germline CDR1 is SGDLS and CDR2 is YYNGEE. CDR3 length: 15 residues. V trimming: 4 bases; J trimming: 6 bases; junction bases outside the gene matches: 11. The CDR3 DNA reads as TGTGCCAGCAGCCCAGGGGGCGGGCCACTCGATGGCTACACCTTC. Its translation: CASSPGGGPLDGYTF.

This chain joins TRBV28 and TRBJ1-1, with 7 bases identical to TRBD1. The germline V gene has CDR1 MDHEN and CDR2 SYDVKM. The CDR3 runs to 15 residues. Losses at the gene ends were 1 base for V and 10 bases for J; bases not matched to a gene: 12. CDR3 in amino acids: CASSLLRTGHLRAFF. For the CDR3, the DNA is TGTGCCAGCAGTTTATTACGGACAGGCCACCTTAGAGCTTTCTTT. Full variable domain (remainder filled in from reference TRBV28 and TRBJ1-1): DVKVTQSSRYLVKRTGEKVFLECVQDMDHENMFWYRQDPGLGLRLIYFSYDVKMKEKGDIPEGYSVSREKKERFSLILESASTNQTSMYLCASSLLRTGHLRAFFGQGTRLTVV.

V is TRBV7-9 and J is TRBJ2-3; 10 bases match TRBD2. This CDR3 spans 16 amino acids. V was pared by 4 bases and J by 4 bases, with 8 bases of the junction left unmatched. The germline CDR1 and CDR2 sequences are SEHNR and FQNEAQ (reference sequence). CDR3 coding DNA: TGTGCCAGCAGCTATTACCTAGCGGGAGCCGCAGATACGCAGTATTTT. Its translation is CASSYYLAGAADTQYF.

V usage is TRBV6-4 and J usage is TRBJ2-3; 11 bases are shared with TRBD1. Per the germline V gene, CDR1 is MRHNA and CDR2 is SNTAGT. With V trimmed by 3 bases and J by 5 bases, 4 bases remained unmatched. CDR3 size: 15 residues. DNA for the CDR3: TGTGCCAGCAGTGAGACCGGGACAGGGGGAGATACGCAGTATTTT. It encodes CASSETGTGGDTQYF.

This clone was counted a single time. The J gene is TRBJ1-2, the V gene TRBV3-1 (or the pseudogene TRBV3-2), with TRBD1 matching over 8 bases. The V segment lost 6 bases and the J segment 7 bases; nucleotides outside the gene matches: 7. Germline V gene sequence: CDR1 LGHDT, CDR2 YNNKEL (reference sequence). The CDR3 consists of 13 residues. The CDR3: CASSPTGALGYTF. The CDR3 coding sequence is TGTGCCAGCAGTCCGACAGGGGCACTTGGCTACACCTTC.

This chain joins TRBV5-1 and TRBJ1-3, with no clear D. From germline, CDR1 is SGHRS and CDR2 YFSETQ. Trimming cost V 5 bases and J 0 bases, with 18 bases left between them. The length of the CDR3 is 17 residues. Here the CDR3 reads CASSSMSGAYSGNTIYF. CDR3 nucleotides: TGCGCCAGCAGTTCCATGTCAGGCGCTTACTCTGGAAACACCATATATTTT. The complete variable domain, with remaining parts taken from reference TRBV5-1 and TRBJ1-3, reads KAGVTQTPRYLIKTRGQQVTLSCSPISGHRSVSWYQQTPGQGLQFLFEYFSETQRNKGNFPGRFSGRQFSNSRSEMNVSTLELGDSALYLCASSSMSGAYSGNTIYFGEGSWLTVV.

This clone was picked up one time. The rearrangement joins TRBV5-1 to TRBJ2-7; TRBD1 matches at 9 bases. The CDR3 sequence is 18 residues long. The ends lost 0 bases at V and 3 bases at J; junction bases unmatched: 13. Germline CDR1 SGHRS, CDR2 YFSETQ. CDR3 coding DNA: TGCGCCAGCAGCTTGGCTGGACAGGGGACCTCTCTGAGCTACGAGCAGTACTTC. Translation gives CASSLAGQGTSLSYEQYF. The full variable domain, with the rest looked up from reference TRBV5-1 and TRBJ2-7, is KAGVTQTPRYLIKTRGQQVTLSCSPISGHRSVSWYQQTPGQGLQFLFEYFSETQRNKGNFPGRFSGRQFSNSRSEMNVSTLELGDSALYLCASSLAGQGTSLSYEQYFGPGTRLTVT.

The V call is TRBV2, the J call TRBJ2-5, with a weak D call TRBD2 (6 bases). The V end lost 6 bases, the J end lost 4 bases, and 18 bases lay between the germline ends. The CDR3 loop spans 15 amino acids. Germline values: CDR1 SNHLY, CDR2 FYNNEI. The CDR3 DNA is TGTGCCAGCAGGGCCCGACTAGTCCCTAGAGAGACCCAGTACTTC. Translating gives CASRARLVPRETQYF. Using reference TRBV2 and TRBJ2-5 for the parts outside the CDR3, the full variable domain is EPEVTQTPSHQVTQMGQEVILRCVPISNHLYFYWYRQILGQKVEFLVSFYNNEISEKSEIFDDQFSVERPDGSNFTLKIRSTKLEDSAMYFCASRARLVPRETQYFGPGTRLLVL.

The chain links TRBV5-4 to TRBJ2-4; perhaps TRBD2 as D (6 bases). Germline V lookup: CDR1 SGHNT, CDR2 YYREEE (reference sequence). CDR3 length: 13 amino acids. V lost 7 bases and J lost 5, with 13 bases in between. The CDR3 sequence: CASSDYAENIQYF. The CDR3, as DNA: TGTGCCAGCTCGGACTACGCGGAAAACATTCAGTACTTC.

This sequence joins TRBV30 and TRBJ2-1, with D possibly matching TRBD2 (5 bases). The CDR3 covers 13 residues. The V end was cut by 1 base, the J end by 6 bases, with 10 bases between. Germline CDR1 reads GTSNPN; CDR2 reads SVGIG (reference sequence). CDR3 protein: CAWSATRVNEQFF. The CDR3 DNA sequence: TGTGCCTGGAGTGCAACTAGAGTCAATGAGCAGTTCTTC.